These 15 T cell receptor beta chains were all obtained from the same sample, sequenced in a study of T cells in Graves' hyperthyroidism and ophthalmopathy. TCR beta CDR3 regions were amplified from RNA. Carried out on the TCR CDR3, a first-round RT-PCR used the HTBI primer set. TCRdb reprocessed the multiplex PCR reads via MiXCR and lists one record per CDR3 protein. The table shows a few hundred thousand distinct CDR3 sequences, with around 21% occurring only once. Sequences were obtained from blood. The receptor set was obtained from a young man with Graves' hyperthyroidism.

Ten or more counts support this clonotype. This chain's CDR3 is CASSLEGVGGNTIYF. Here the CDR3 DNA reads TGCGCCAGCAGCTTGGAGGGGGTAGGAGGAAACACCATATATTTT. The chain employs TRBV5-1 and TRBJ1-3, with a weak D call TRBD1 (6 bases). V lost 0 bases and J lost 4, with 11 bases in between. The CDR3 is 15 residues long. Germline lookup yields CDR1 SGHRS and CDR2 YFSETQ.

As concerns this clonotype: A much larger clone lies one base from this, so it may be a read error. The chain employs TRBV28 and TRBJ2-2, with 8 bases matching TRBD1. From germline, CDR1 is MDHEN and CDR2 SYDVKM. The length of the CDR3 is 15 residues. The DNA for the CDR3 is TGTGCCAGCAGCGACAGGGGAATTAACACCGGGGAGCTGTGTTTT. This codes for CASSDRGINTGELCF. The full variable domain, completed using reference TRBV28 and TRBJ2-2, is DVKVTQSSRYLVKRTGEKVFLECVQDMDHENMFWYRQDPGLGLRLIYFSYDVKMKEKGDIPEGYSVSREKKERFSLILESASTNQTSMYLCASSDRGINTGELCFGEGSRLTVL.

This clonotype was seen repeatedly, ten times or more. The rearrangement uses TRBV20-1 and TRBJ1-5; TRBD1 matches at 9 bases. The CDR3 spans 14 residues. Germline CDR1 reads DFQATT; CDR2 reads SNEGSKA (reference sequence). V lost 3 bases to trimming and J lost 3 bases; unmatched junction nucleotides: 3. Here the CDR3 DNA reads TGCAGTGCTAGCCGGGACAGGGCCAATCAGCCCCAGCATTTT. Its protein is CSASRDRANQPQHF.

This clonotype was picked up a small number of times. This sequence joins TRBV5-1 and TRBJ1-2, with D perhaps TRBD1 (6 bases). The V gene lost 3 bases and the J gene lost 7 bases, with 16 bases spanning the gap. Germline V gene sequence: CDR1 SGHRS, CDR2 YFSETQ. The length of the CDR3 is 14 residues. The CDR3 reads CASSWGTGSSGYTF. CDR3 nucleotide sequence: TGCGCCAGCAGCTGGGGAACAGGGAGTTCTGGCTACACCTTC.

This clonotype occurred many times. The chain has TRBV11-2 and TRBJ1-2, with 9 bases identical to TRBD1. This CDR3 is built from 13 residues. The germline gives CDR1 SGHAT, CDR2 FQNNGV. V lost 3 bases and J lost 7; bases outside the gene matches: 3. CDR3: CASSLRTGVGYTF. In DNA form, the CDR3 reads TGTGCCAGCAGCTTGAGGACAGGGGTTGGCTACACCTTC. The full variable domain, completed using reference TRBV11-2 and TRBJ1-2, is EAGVAQSPRYKIIEKRQSVAFWCNPISGHATLYWYQQILGQGPKLLIQFQNNGVVDDSQLPKDRFSAERLKGVDSTLKIQPAKLEDSAVYLCASSLRTGVGYTFGSGTRLTVV.

Many counts were recorded for this clonotype. This rearrangement joins TRBV12-3 or TRBV12-4 to TRBJ2-7; 8 bases line up with TRBD2. The CDR3 totals 14 residues. Germline trimming cut 5 bases from V and 6 bases from J; bases unmatched to any gene: 9. The CDR3 loop is CASSTRGGLSEQYF. In DNA form, the CDR3 reads TGTGCCAGCAGTACTCGGGGGGGGCTCAGCGAGCAGTACTTC.

The rearrangement joins TRBV12-3 or TRBV12-4 to TRBJ2-5, with TRBD1 matching 9 bases. This CDR3 contains 14 residues. The trim removed 6 bases at V and 7 bases at J, leaving 9 bases unmatched. CDR3 in DNA: TGTGCCAGCAGCCCAAGGACAGGGGCTATGACCCAGTACTTC. This encodes CASSPRTGAMTQYF.

The V gene is TRBV6-1, the J gene TRBJ2-7, with D perhaps TRBD1 or TRBD2 (5 bases each). Germline CDR1 MNHNS, CDR2 SASEGT. V was cut by 7 bases and J by 2 bases, with 18 bases left in between. The CDR3 is made up of 15 amino acids. This CDR3 reads CASTRGGQGPYEQYF. CDR3 coding DNA: TGTGCCAGCACCCGAGGTGGGCAGGGACCCTACGAGCAGTACTTC.

V and J are TRBV4-1 and TRBJ1-2; tentatively, D is TRBD1 (5 bases). The germline V and J ends were trimmed by 2 bases and 2 bases, with 12 bases remaining between them. Germline CDR1 is MGHRA and CDR2 is YSYEKL. The CDR3 has 15 amino acids. The CDR3 reads CASSQWGKHNYGYTF. CDR3 bases: TGCGCCAGCAGCCAATGGGGGAAGCACAACTATGGCTACACCTTC.

This clonotype has at least ten counts. The V and J genes are TRBV12-3 or TRBV12-4 and TRBJ1-5, with D uncertain. The germline V and J ends were trimmed by 8 bases and 2 bases, with 13 bases remaining between them. This CDR3 region has 14 residues. The CDR3 region is CASALRTRNQPQHF. For the CDR3, the DNA is TGTGCCAGCGCTCTTAGGACCCGCAATCAGCCCCAGCATTTT.

This clonotype showed up many times. The V and J genes are TRBV12-3 or TRBV12-4 and TRBJ1-1; D unresolved. V lost 6 bases, J lost 4 bases, and 9 bases lay in between. The CDR3 extends over 12 amino acids. CDR3 in amino acids: CASSALGTEAFF. The CDR3 DNA reads TGTGCCAGCAGCGCCCTGGGCACTGAAGCTTTCTTT.

A note on this clonotype: A read error may be the cause here, since a much bigger clone is one base away. This chain uses TRBV20-1 with TRBJ2-7; 13 bases map to TRBD2. Germline CDR1 is DFQATT and CDR2 is SNEGSKA (reference sequence). This CDR3 is 16 amino acids long. The CDR3 DNA is TGCAGTGCGATGGGACTAGCGGGGACCCACTCCTACGAGCAGTGCTTC. This translates into CSAMGLAGTHSYEQCF.

This clonotype was detected a few times. The gene calls are TRBV30 and TRBJ2-7, with 7 bases that match TRBD2. The CDR3 loop spans 15 amino acids. V shed 2 bases, J shed 3 bases, and the junction held 10 bases outside the gene matches. Germline values: CDR1 GTSNPN, CDR2 SVGIG (reference sequence). The CDR3 here is CAWSPGGKALYEQYF. CDR3 DNA: TGTGCCTGGAGTCCGGGGGGAAAAGCACTCTACGAGCAGTACTTC.

This clonotype was seen many times. This chain joins TRBV15 and TRBJ1-5, with D perhaps matching TRBD1 (6 bases). CDR3 length equals 17 residues. The germline V and J ends were trimmed by 5 bases and 3 bases, with 20 bases remaining between them. Looked up from germline, CDR1 is LNHNV and CDR2 is YYDKDF (reference sequence). Written as DNA, the CDR3 is TGTGCCACCAGCCCCGCGGTGGTGGACAGTAACAATCAGCCCCAGCATTTT. This encodes CATSPAVVDSNNQPQHF.

The sample holds many counts of this clonotype. This chain connects TRBV27 to TRBJ2-5; 7 nucleotides match TRBD1. Germline-derived CDR1 and CDR2 are MNHEY and SMNVEV (reference sequence). With 2 bases clipped from V and 5 bases from J, the junction kept 5 bases outside the gene matches. The length of the CDR3 is 14 residues. The CDR3 reads CASSLIGQVETQYF. The DNA of the CDR3 is TGTGCCAGCAGTTTAATTGGACAGGTCGAGACCCAGTACTTC.